The 14 T cell receptor beta chains below come from one sample, sequenced in a study of spatial heterogeneity in lung cancer. In TCRdb, the 5' RACE reads were re-called with MiXCR into one record per CDR3 protein. The sample shows 43,000 or so distinct CDR3 sequences, 6.8% of them seen only once. The time point is: sample taken at primary tumor resection. The sample was PBMCs, taken at surgery. The source is a female donor with early-stage non-small cell lung cancer.

This clonotype was counted many times. The CDR3 nucleotides are TGTGCCAGCACTTCTGCAAGGCGTCAGCGGGAAAAACTGTTTTTT. It encodes CASTSARRQREKLFF. The J gene is TRBJ1-4, the V gene TRBV6-2 or TRBV6-3; D unresolved. Trimming pared 7 bases from V and 8 bases from J, leaving 20 bases between. The CDR3 extends over 15 amino acids. Germline V gene data show CDR1 as MNHEY and CDR2 as SVGEGT.

The gene calls are TRBV29-1 and TRBJ1-1, with D perhaps matching TRBD1 (5 bases). V lost 7 bases and J lost 0, with 15 bases in between. The CDR3 runs 14 residues. Germline assignment: CDR1 SQVTM and CDR2 ANQGSEA. CDR3 in DNA: TGCAGCGCCTCAAGGGGCCTCATGAACACTGAAGCTTTCTTT. Amino acid sequence: CSASRGLMNTEAFF.

Regarding this clonotype: With a much larger clone just one base away, this may be a read error. The CDR3 sequence: CASSYLGGTTSDNVQFF. CDR3 in DNA: TGTGCCAGCTCATATTTGGGCGGGACAACTAGCGACAATGTGCAGTTCTTC. The chain joins TRBV18 to TRBJ2-1, with a possible D match to TRBD2 (7 bases). The germline gives CDR1 KGHSH, CDR2 LQKENI. The CDR3 sequence is 17 residues long.

This clonotype was seen ten or more times. The V call is TRBV7-9, the J call TRBJ2-2, with 7 nucleotides matching TRBD2. Per the germline V gene, CDR1 is SEHNR and CDR2 is FQNEAQ (reference sequence). V gave up 6 bases and J gave up 4 bases; unmatched junction bases: 5. The CDR3 is 14 amino acids. CDR3 in DNA: TGTGCCAGCAGTTTCGGGGGGATCACCGGGGAGCTGTTTTTT. Its translation: CASSFGGITGELFF.

This clonotype was counted at least ten times. The CDR3 loop is CASNSYTGTEAFF. CDR3 DNA: TGTGCCAGCAATTCCTACACGGGCACTGAAGCTTTCTTT. The V gene is TRBV3-1, the J gene TRBJ1-1; unclear D gene. CDR3 length: 13 residues. The germline V gene encodes CDR1 LGHDT and CDR2 YNNKEL (reference sequence). V lost 7 bases and J lost 4, with 13 bases in between.

The genes are TRBV20-1 and TRBJ2-1, with D perhaps matching TRBD2 (8 bases). This CDR3 is 15 amino acids long. V lost 3 bases to trimming and J lost 0 bases, with 12 bases between them. The germline V gene has CDR1 DFQATT and CDR2 SNEGSKA (reference sequence). CDR3: CSASGGDSSYNEQFF. CDR3 nucleotide sequence: TGCAGTGCTAGCGGGGGGGACAGCTCCTACAATGAGCAGTTCTTC.

This clonotype was seen repeatedly, ten times or more. The chain links TRBV7-2 to TRBJ2-3; D may match TRBD1 or TRBD2 (5 bases each). This CDR3 region has 14 residues. V lost 5 bases and J 5 bases, leaving 14 bases between the germline ends. The germline gives CDR1 SGHTA, CDR2 FQGNSA. The CDR3 reads CASSLGTVQDTQYF. In nucleotides, the CDR3 is TGTGCCAGCAGCCTGGGGACGGTTCAAGATACGCAGTATTTT.

This clonotype was counted only a few times. The J gene is TRBJ2-5, the V gene TRBV5-1, with 11 bases that match TRBD2. This CDR3 has 17 residues. Germline values: CDR1 SGHRS, CDR2 YFSETQ. Trimming took 3 bases from V and 1 from J; bases not matched to a gene: 8. CDR3 DNA sequence: TGCGCCAGCAGCTCACCCCACGGGACTAGCGGCCAAGAGACCCAGTACTTC. Its translation is CASSSPHGTSGQETQYF.

This clonotype came up many times. V is TRBV7-8 and J is TRBJ2-5; 7 bases are shared with TRBD2. The CDR3 length is 16 residues. Germline V gene lookup returns CDR1 SGHVS and CDR2 FQNEAQ. With 6 bases clipped from V and 5 bases from J, the junction kept 15 bases outside the gene matches. The CDR3 region has the DNA TGTGCCAGCAGTTCCACCGGGACTACCTCTTGGGAGACCCAGTACTTC. It translates to CASSSTGTTSWETQYF.

This clonotype was seen repeatedly, ten times or more. The chain links TRBV10-3 to TRBJ1-1; possible D gene TRBD1, 5 bases. The CDR3 loop spans 16 amino acids. Germline V gene data show CDR1 as ENHRY and CDR2 as SYGVKD. The V end was cut by 6 bases, the J end by 1 base, with 18 bases between. CDR3 sequence: CAIRPTTGRTNTEAFF. The CDR3 DNA sequence: TGTGCCATCAGGCCCACTACGGGACGGACGAACACTGAAGCTTTCTTT.

The V and J genes are TRBV27 and TRBJ1-6, with TRBD1 matching 7 bases. V was pared by 6 bases and J by 7 bases, with 12 bases of the junction left unmatched. The length of the CDR3 is 16 residues. Germline V CDR1 and CDR2: MNHEY, SMNVEV (reference sequence). The CDR3 bases are TGTGCCAGCAGCCGCCAACAGGGGATAGAGAATTCACCCCTCCACTTT. Translating gives CASSRQQGIENSPLHF.

The genes are TRBV3-1 and TRBJ1-1; TRBD1 might be the D (6 bases). The germline gives CDR1 LGHDT, CDR2 YNNKEL (reference sequence). There are 12 residues in the CDR3. The germline V and J ends were trimmed by 1 base and 8 bases, with 8 bases remaining between them. CDR3: CASSQVQGEAFF. In DNA, the CDR3 is TGTGCCAGCAGCCAAGTTCAGGGGGAAGCTTTCTTT.

This clonotype was picked up many times. The rearrangement uses TRBV2 and TRBJ2-6; D ambiguous. Germline V lookup: CDR1 SNHLY, CDR2 FYNNEI. This CDR3 has 15 amino acids. Between the trimmed V and J ends, which lost 8 bases and 0 bases, there was a span of 11 bases. In DNA, the CDR3 is TGTGCCAGCCGTGGCGGCACCTCTGGGGCCAACGTCCTGACTTTC. Protein: CASRGGTSGANVLTF.

This clonotype showed up many times. The V call is TRBV6-5, the J call TRBJ2-5; tentative D call: TRBD2 (7 bases). Deletions cut 0 bases from V and 5 bases from J, with 10 bases between. The CDR3 is 14 residues long. Germline assignment: CDR1 MNHEY and CDR2 SVGAGI. The DNA for the CDR3 is TGTGCCAGCAGTTACTCTGGGGGGGCTGAGACCCAGTACTTC. It specifies CASSYSGGAETQYF.